The sample holds a few counts of the clone carrying this T cell receptor beta chain. The data originate from a study of T cell changes during pregnancy in multiple sclerosis. This CDR3 is 14 amino acids long. Germline assignment: CDR1 SEHNR and CDR2 FQNEAQ (reference sequence). The V and J ends lost 6 bases and 1 base, in that order; junction bases with no gene match: 3. Using immunoSEQ multiplex PCR, the repertoire was profiled, and TCRdb retains in-frame clones only, with some absent. The table lists about 70,000 clones, around 90% of them singletons. The input for sequencing was peripheral blood, taken in the first trimester of pregnancy. This chain links TRBV7-9 with TRBJ1-1; 9 positions agree with TRBD1. The sequence came from a female donor with multiple sclerosis, enrolled in a pregnancy study. Here the CDR3 reads CASRKGQGNTEAFF. In DNA, the CDR3 is TGTGCCAGCAGAAAGGGACAGGGGAACACTGAAGCTTTCTTT.